This TCR beta chain was captured by sequencing in a study of beta chain features in type 1 diabetes. Study-wide results and caveats: Shorter templates might be favored by PCR, equally in patients and controls. Relative to healthy donors, patients appeared to have naive, central memory and Treg TCRB repertoires that were more similar. TCRB CDR3 length was moderately but significantly reduced in all four CD4+ subsets of Type 1 diabetes patients.

Via CD45RO/CCR7/CD25/CD127/CD95/CD27, cells of the CD4+ naive, central memory, regulatory and stem cell-like memory subsets were sorted. What was sequenced were expressed TCRB transcripts, since all of the isolated RNA had been reverse transcribed. The repertoire was sequenced with immunoSEQ multiplex PCR; TCRdb's copy has only in-frame clones and lacks some. The sample lists 300,000 to 450,000 clones; 9.5% to 10% were seen once. This clone was detected only a few times. What it binds is unknown. This TCR derives from a man younger than 40 with type 1 diabetes. Sequenced input: central memory CD4+ T cells from blood.

CDR3 bases: TGCGCCAGCAGAAGCGGGTTAACCTACAATGAGCAGTTCTTC. Amino acid sequence: CASRSGLTYNEQFF. The genes are TRBV5-1 and TRBJ2-1; a possible D gene is TRBD2 (6 bases). CDR1 is SGHRS, CDR2 YFSETQ, per germline. The CDR3 loop spans 14 amino acids. Trimming took 5 bases from V and 2 from J, leaving 11 bases between them.